This T cell receptor (beta chain) was observed in a study of CD8 T cells in Susac syndrome. Random hexamers primed reverse transcription of about 0.45 to 1 ug RNA. The authors amplified TCR beta CDR3 across 54 Vbeta and 13 Jbeta using immunoSEQ multiplex PCR. TCRdb fed the immunoSEQ multiplex PCR reads into MiXCR, producing one record per CDR3 protein. The table includes some 110,000 distinct CDR3 sequences, more than 85% detected once. The CD8+ and CD4+ T cells were negatively isolated, with the TEMRA cells enriched by FACS. Germline loops: CDR1 MNHEY, CDR2 SVGAGI. V was shortened by 2 bases and J by 1 base, with 3 bases between the two germline ends. This CDR3 has 13 amino acids.

The chain links TRBV6-5 to TRBJ2-1; D is uncertain. The clonotype originates from a human donor with multiple sclerosis. Sequencing was carried out using CD8+ T cells from PBMCs. The CDR3, as DNA: TGTGCCAGCAGTTACCGGTCCTACAATGAGCAGTTCTTC. Protein sequence: CASSYRSYNEQFF.